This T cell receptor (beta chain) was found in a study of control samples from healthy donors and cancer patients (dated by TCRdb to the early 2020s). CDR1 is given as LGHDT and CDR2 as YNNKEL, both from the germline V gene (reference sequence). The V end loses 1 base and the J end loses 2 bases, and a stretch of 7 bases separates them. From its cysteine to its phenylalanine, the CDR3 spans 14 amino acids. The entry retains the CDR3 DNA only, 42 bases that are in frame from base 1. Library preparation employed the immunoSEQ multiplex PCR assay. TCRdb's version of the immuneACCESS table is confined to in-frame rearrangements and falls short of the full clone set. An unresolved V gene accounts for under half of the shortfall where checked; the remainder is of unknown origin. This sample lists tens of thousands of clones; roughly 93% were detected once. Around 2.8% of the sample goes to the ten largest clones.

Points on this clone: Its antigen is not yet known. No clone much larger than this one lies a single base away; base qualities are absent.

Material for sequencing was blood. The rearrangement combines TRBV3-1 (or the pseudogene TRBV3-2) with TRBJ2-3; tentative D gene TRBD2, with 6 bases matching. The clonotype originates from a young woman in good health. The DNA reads TGTGCCAGCAGCCAAGGGACTAACACAGATACGCAGTATTTT. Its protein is CASSQGTNTDTQYF.